The present T cell receptor (beta chain) was sequenced within a study of response to subunit inactivated influenza vaccine. The study, taken as a whole, reports: With each seasonal influenza vaccination, the authors suggested, few new T cells are recruited.

To note about this clonotype: What it recognizes is unknown.

The length of the CDR3 is 16 residues. V lost 0 bases to trimming and J lost 2 bases, with 11 bases between them. CDR1 is MGHRA, CDR2 YSYEKL, per germline. TCRdb analysed the RT-PCR reads with MiXCR anew, one entry per CDR3 protein. This table has approximately 290,000 distinct CDR3 sequences, around 20% appearing once. The TCR originated in a man aged 50-75 years who received an inactivated influenza vaccine. V usage is TRBV4-1 and J usage is TRBJ1-5; no clear D gene. Sequencing was performed on PBMCs from blood, taken around 22 months after vaccination. The chain's CDR3 is CASSQDLANGNQPQHF. CDR3 sequence (DNA): TGCGCCAGCAGCCAAGATTTGGCTAACGGCAATCAGCCCCAGCATTTT.